Listed here are 32 T cell receptor beta chains from one sample, sequenced in a study of PD-L1 blockade in urothelial cancer. Using immunoSEQ multiplex PCR, the repertoire was profiled, and TCRdb retains in-frame clones only, with some absent. This sample has 70,000 or so clones, with roughly nine tenths found just once. The time point was: pretreatment peripheral blood. Sequences were derived from PBMCs, sampled around atezolizumab (anti-PD-L1) treatment. The source of these receptors is a man between 65 and 80 years old with urothelial cancer.

J is TRBJ2-5 and V is TRBV19; maybe TRBD2 (5 bases). V lost 3 bases to trimming and J lost 7 bases, with 12 bases between them. Germline V CDR1 and CDR2: LNHDA, SQIVND (reference sequence). The CDR3 contains 13 residues. CDR3 amino acids: CASSIGLEGTQYF. CDR3 nucleotides: TGTGCCAGTAGTATTGGGCTAGAGGGGACCCAGTACTTC.

The V and J genes are TRBV30 and TRBJ1-5; D uncertain. CDR3 length: 15 amino acids. V lost 1 base to trimming and J lost 1 base, with 11 bases between them. Germline V CDR1 and CDR2: GTSNPN, SVGIG (reference sequence). In DNA form, the CDR3 reads TGTGCCTGGAGTGAGGAGGTTCTGAGCAATCAGCCCCAGCATTTT. Amino acids: CAWSEEVLSNQPQHF.

J is TRBJ2-7 and V is TRBV27; tentatively, D is TRBD1 (5 bases). The CDR3 extends over 15 amino acids. Germline V lookup: CDR1 MNHEY, CDR2 SMNVEV (reference sequence). Deletions cut 2 bases from V and 0 bases from J, with 11 bases between. The CDR3 nucleotides read TGTGCCAGCAGTTTACGGCAGGGCCCCTCCTACGAGCAGTACTTC. Translating gives CASSLRQGPSYEQYF.

A few counts support this clone. This sequence joins TRBV5-1 and TRBJ1-1; TRBD1 is a possible D gene (6 bases). V was pared by 4 bases and J by 0 bases, with 10 bases between. The CDR3 spans 14 residues. Germline-derived CDR1 and CDR2 are SGHRS and YFSETQ. The CDR3 loop reads CASSGGQMNTEAFF. The CDR3 DNA is TGCGCCAGCAGCGGAGGACAGATGAACACTGAAGCTTTCTTT.

This clone has more than one count but fewer than ten. The gene calls are TRBV10-1 and TRBJ2-1; D not certain. Germline assignment: CDR1 WNHNN and CDR2 SYGVQD (reference sequence). Trimming shortened V by 0 bases and J by 10 bases, and 10 bases separated the two germline ends. This CDR3 has 13 amino acids. The CDR3, as DNA: TGCGCCAGCAGTGAGTCGACCGTCAGGGAGCAGTTCTTC. Its protein is CASSESTVREQFF.

The V and J genes are TRBV4-1 and TRBJ2-3, with TRBD2 as a possible D gene (6 bases). CDR1 MGHRA and CDR2 YSYEKL come from the germline V gene. The ends were cut back, 0 bases at V and 0 bases at J, with 16 bases in the middle. The CDR3 spans 18 residues. The CDR3 DNA is TGCGCCAGCAGCCAAGATGGGCTGGAGGGAAGTAGCACAGATACGCAGTATTTT. Its translation is CASSQDGLEGSSTDTQYF.

The J gene is TRBJ2-1, the V gene TRBV7-2; D unclear. Germline lookup yields CDR1 SGHTA and CDR2 FQGNSA. Trimming took 0 bases from V and 2 from J, leaving 14 bases between them. This CDR3 region has 17 residues. The CDR3 DNA reads TGTGCCAGCAGCTTAGCGCAACTCCTGAGCGCCTACAATGAGCAGTTCTTC. Encoded protein: CASSLAQLLSAYNEQFF. The full variable domain, with the rest looked up from reference TRBV7-2 and TRBJ2-1, is GAGVSQSPSNKVTEKGKDVELRCDPISGHTALYWYRQSLGQGLEFLIYFQGNSAPDKSGLPSDRFSAERTGGSVSTLTIQRTQQEDSAVYLCASSLAQLLSAYNEQFFGPGTRLTVL.

The chain combines TRBV7-3 with TRBJ2-1; 8 bases fit TRBD2. The germline gives CDR1 SGHTA, CDR2 FQGTGA. With 5 bases clipped from V and 9 bases from J, the junction kept 3 bases outside the gene matches. The CDR3 loop spans 12 amino acids. CDR3 DNA: TGTGCCAGCAGCGCAAGCGGGGGTGAGCAGTTCTTC. It codes for CASSASGGEQFF.

This chain connects TRBV5-3 to TRBJ1-3; possible D gene TRBD1, 5 bases. TRBV5-3 falls under the ORF class, with uncertain function. The CDR3 has 16 residues. Trimming stripped 0 bases from V and 2 bases from J, with 12 bases between. The CDR3 here is CARSLGRPGAGNTIYF. The DNA for the CDR3 is TGTGCCAGAAGCTTGGGTCGCCCGGGGGCTGGAAACACCATATATTTT.

The chain is built from TRBV28 and TRBJ1-2; possibly TRBD1 for D (6 bases). This CDR3 has 12 amino acids. CDR1 is MDHEN and CDR2 is SYDVKM in the germline V gene. Trimming took off 4 bases at V and 6 bases at J, with 9 bases between the two ends. CDR3: CASSSRTDGYTF. CDR3 DNA sequence: TGTGCCAGCAGTTCCCGGACAGATGGCTACACCTTC.

The chain employs TRBV11-2 and TRBJ2-3; a possible D gene is TRBD2 (5 bases). Germline V lookup: CDR1 SGHAT, CDR2 FQNNGV. CDR3 length: 15 residues. V dropped 5 bases and J dropped 4 bases, with 16 bases sitting between them. The CDR3 coding sequence is TGTGCCAGCAGCCTTCAGCTGAATAGCGCAGATACGCAGTATTTT. Encoded protein: CASSLQLNSADTQYF.

This clone was seen once. The chain employs TRBV28 and TRBJ2-7, with 8 positions matching TRBD2. This CDR3 region has 15 residues. V gave up 4 bases and J gave up 2 bases; unmatched junction bases: 7. Germline CDR1 is MDHEN and CDR2 is SYDVKM. CDR3 bases: TGTGCCAGCAGTTCGGAGACTAGCGCAGCCTACGAGCAGTACTTC. Translation: CASSSETSAAYEQYF.

The chain carries TRBV5-6 and TRBJ2-5, with 9 nucleotides matching TRBD1. Germline V gives CDR1 SGHDT, CDR2 YYEEEE. With V trimmed by 0 bases and J by 5 bases, 5 bases remained unmatched. This CDR3 comprises 15 residues. The CDR3 region has the DNA TGTGCCAGCAGCTTGGTGGGACAGGGAAGGGAGACCCAGTACTTC. Its translation: CASSLVGQGRETQYF.

This clone occurred once. The genes are TRBV14 and TRBJ2-3; perhaps TRBD2 as D (6 bases). CDR1 is SGHDN, CDR2 FVKESK, per germline. V was clipped by 3 bases and J by 10 bases, with 14 bases between them. This CDR3 is built from 13 residues. The CDR3 loop reads CASSQGGAGAQYF. Written as DNA, the CDR3 is TGTGCCAGCAGCCAGGGCGGGGCCGGTGCGCAGTATTTT.

J is TRBJ2-2 and V is TRBV5-1; D possibly corresponds to TRBD2 (5 bases). V lost 2 bases and J 3 bases, leaving 20 bases between the germline ends. The CDR3 is 18 amino acids. Germline V lookup: CDR1 SGHRS, CDR2 YFSETQ. DNA for the CDR3: TGCGCCAGCAGCTTTACCCCCCCAGGCAGCGGTGACACCGGGGAGCTGTTTTTT. Translating gives CASSFTPPGSGDTGELFF.

This clone was detected once. V usage is TRBV10-1 and J usage is TRBJ1-4; a weak D match, TRBD1 (5 bases). The V end was cut by 0 bases, the J end by 10 bases, with 12 bases between. This CDR3 contains 14 residues. Germline V gives CDR1 WNHNN, CDR2 SYGVQD (reference sequence). The CDR3: CASSESGFGGKLFF. The CDR3 DNA reads as TGCGCCAGCAGTGAGTCCGGTTTCGGGGGAAAACTGTTTTTT.

The V and J genes are TRBV19 and TRBJ1-2; D unresolved. The length of the CDR3 is 13 residues. Germline values: CDR1 LNHDA, CDR2 SQIVND (reference sequence). V gave up 5 bases and J gave up 2 bases, with 9 bases separating them. CDR3 residues: CASSSGLNYGYTF. DNA for the CDR3: TGTGCCAGTAGTTCAGGATTGAACTATGGCTACACCTTC. Complete variable domain (other parts from reference TRBV19 and TRBJ1-2): DGGITQSPKYLFRKEGQNVTLSCEQNLNHDAMYWYRQDPGQGLRLIYYSQIVNDFQKGDIAEGYSVSREKKESFPLTVTSAQKNPTAFYLCASSSGLNYGYTFGSGTRLTVV.

The genes are TRBV5-6 and TRBJ1-4; 8 bases line up with TRBD1. Germline V gives CDR1 SGHDT, CDR2 YYEEEE. V dropped 4 bases and J dropped 4; count of bases not matched to a gene: 6. CDR3 size: 15 residues. The CDR3 nucleotides are TGTGCCAGCAGCCTAGGACAGGGACGTAATGAAAAACTGTTTTTT. Protein product: CASSLGQGRNEKLFF.

This sequence joins TRBV6-1 and TRBJ1-2; unclear D gene. Trimming shortened V by 1 base and J by 0 bases, and 9 bases separated the two germline ends. In germline, CDR1 is MNHNS, CDR2 SASEGT. CDR3 length: 15 residues. In nucleotides, the CDR3 is TGTGCCAGCAGTGAAGTGGGCAGCCCTAACTATGGCTACACCTTC. Translation gives CASSEVGSPNYGYTF.

The J gene is TRBJ2-3, the V gene TRBV6-4, with D perhaps TRBD1 (6 bases). Trimming shortened V by 7 bases and J by 5 bases, and 16 bases separated the two germline ends. The CDR3 is 14 residues long. Germline CDR1 and CDR2: MRHNA and SNTAGT. The CDR3 sequence is CASTLDSVRDTQYF. The CDR3 DNA sequence: TGTGCCAGCACACTGGACAGTGTTCGAGATACGCAGTATTTT.

The chain employs TRBV19 and TRBJ2-7, with D uncertain. There are 13 residues in the CDR3. Per the germline V gene, CDR1 is LNHDA and CDR2 is SQIVND (reference sequence). V was clipped by 5 bases and J by 4 bases, with 12 bases between them. The CDR3 reads CASSLGHGYEQYF. For the CDR3, the DNA is TGTGCCAGTAGTCTGGGTCACGGGTACGAGCAGTACTTC.

The chain employs TRBV19 and TRBJ1-1; tentative D call: TRBD1 (6 bases). Germline V gene lookup returns CDR1 LNHDA and CDR2 SQIVND (reference sequence). Trimming pared 3 bases from V and 1 base from J, leaving 12 bases between. There are 15 residues in the CDR3. The DNA for the CDR3 is TGTGCCAGTAGTATGGTTCAGGGGCGGAACACTGAAGCTTTCTTT. The encoded protein is CASSMVQGRNTEAFF.

This rearrangement joins TRBV7-6 to TRBJ1-3, with 9 positions matching TRBD1. CDR1 SGHVS and CDR2 FNYEAQ come from the germline V gene. The junction had 6 bases not matched to a gene; V was cut back by 6 bases and J by 0 bases. This CDR3 comprises 16 residues. CDR3 bases: TGTGCCAGCAGTCGAGACAGGGGGGGCTCTGGAAACACCATATATTTT. This encodes CASSRDRGGSGNTIYF.

The J gene is TRBJ1-5, the V gene TRBV7-9, with D perhaps matching TRBD1 (5 bases). The CDR3 is 15 amino acids. CDR1 SEHNR and CDR2 FQNEAQ come from the germline V gene (reference sequence). Trimming cost V 3 bases and J 3 bases, with 12 bases left between them. The CDR3 loop reads CASSLAGRFNQPQHF. Written as DNA, the CDR3 is TGTGCCAGCAGCTTGGCGGGGCGTTTCAATCAGCCCCAGCATTTT. The full variable domain, in which reference TRBV7-9 and TRBJ1-5 provide the parts outside the CDR3, is DTGVSQNPRHKITKRGQNVTFRCDPISEHNRLYWYRQTLGQGPEFLTYFQNEAQLEKSRLLSDRFSAERPKGSFSTLEIQRTEQGDSAMYLCASSLAGRFNQPQHFGDGTRLSIL.

The chain employs TRBV6-5 and TRBJ2-3, with 9 bases matching TRBD2. Unmatched junction bases numbered 6, after V lost 2 bases and J lost 6 bases. The CDR3 is 15 amino acids. Germline CDR1 reads MNHEY; CDR2 reads SVGAGI. Written as DNA, the CDR3 is TGTGCCAGCAGTTACGGCGGCGGGAGGGTCGATACGCAGTATTTT. Its protein product is CASSYGGGRVDTQYF.

The chain joins TRBV2 to TRBJ2-7; perhaps TRBD2 as D (5 bases). The CDR3 runs 15 residues. Germline V gives CDR1 SNHLY, CDR2 FYNNEI. The V and J ends lost 3 bases and 2 bases respectively, with 14 bases between them. CDR3 residues: CASSDRGSGTYEQYF. CDR3 nucleotides: TGTGCCAGCAGTGATCGTGGGAGTGGGACCTACGAGCAGTACTTC.

The V call is TRBV19, the J call TRBJ1-1, with D uncertain. With 3 bases removed from V and 6 bases from J, the gap between germline ends came to 14 bases. Germline CDR1 and CDR2: LNHDA and SQIVND (reference sequence). The CDR3 length is 14 residues. As DNA, the CDR3 is TGTGCCAGTAGTATCCCAGGTCCGTCGGCTGAAGCTTTCTTT. Translation: CASSIPGPSAEAFF.

Here the CDR3 DNA reads TGTGCCAGCAGGACGCCGGGGACTGAAGCTTTCTTT. Translated, it gives CASRTPGTEAFF. J is TRBJ1-1 and V is TRBV6-5, with D unclear. The CDR3 spans 12 residues. V was trimmed by 6 bases and J by 5 bases, leaving 10 bases between them. Germline CDR1 is MNHEY and CDR2 is SVGAGI.

This chain uses TRBV19 with TRBJ2-6; 7 bases line up with TRBD1. There are 15 residues in the CDR3. Trimming at V came to 5 bases and at J to 2 bases, leaving 3 bases not matched to a gene. The V gene's germline CDR1 is LNHDA and CDR2 SQIVND (reference sequence). For the CDR3, the DNA is TGTGCCAGTAGTTTACAGGGGACTGGGGCCAACGTCCTGACTTTC. It translates to CASSLQGTGANVLTF.

J is TRBJ2-1 and V is TRBV5-1, with 10 nucleotides matching TRBD2. The CDR3 contains 15 residues. Germline V gene lookup returns CDR1 SGHRS and CDR2 YFSETQ. J lost 8 bases, V lost 4 bases, and 9 bases had no gene match. The CDR3 DNA sequence: TGCGCCAGCAGCCCTAGCGGGAGTTTCGGTCATGAGCAGTTCTTC. It encodes CASSPSGSFGHEQFF. Using reference TRBV5-1 and TRBJ2-1 for the parts outside the CDR3, the full variable domain is KAGVTQTPRYLIKTRGQQVTLSCSPISGHRSVSWYQQTPGQGLQFLFEYFSETQRNKGNFPGRFSGRQFSNSRSEMNVSTLELGDSALYLCASSPSGSFGHEQFFGPGTRLTVL.

The chain links TRBV19 to TRBJ2-5; 11 positions agree with TRBD2. In germline, CDR1 is LNHDA, CDR2 SQIVND (reference sequence). The CDR3 extends over 17 amino acids. V shed 3 bases and J 5 bases; nucleotides not matched to a gene: 11. The CDR3 here is CASSIRSLAGESETQYF. The CDR3 DNA follows: TGTGCCAGTAGTATCCGGTCACTAGCGGGAGAGAGTGAGACCCAGTACTTC.

The chain couples TRBV5-1 to TRBJ2-1; the match to TRBD1 covers 8 bases. The trim removed 2 bases at V and 2 bases at J, leaving 6 bases unmatched. Germline CDR1 reads SGHRS; CDR2 reads YFSETQ. This CDR3 is 16 amino acids long. CDR3 coding DNA: TGCGCCAGCAGCTTTTCCGGGGGACAGGCCTACAATGAGCAGTTCTTC. This gives the protein CASSFSGGQAYNEQFF.